This entry lists 3 T cell receptor beta chains sequenced from one sample in a study of CD8+ T cells in alopecia areata listed by TCRdb under 2018. Library preparation used the immunoSEQ multiplex PCR assay. RNA was extracted from all samples and reverse transcribed into cDNA as template for TCR sequencing. TCRdb obtained this table from immuneACCESS and retained in-frame rearrangements with V and J assigned. These tables miss some clones; where compared with another copy, unresolved V genes account for less than half of the shortfall, and the remainder is unexplained. This sample gives 75,000 to 100,000 clones in total; about 45% of them show up just once. The ten largest clones capture roughly 0.79% of the sample. Sample: CD4+ T cells sorted from blood. The receptors here all came from a human donor with alopecia areata.

This clone turned up a few times. J is TRBJ2-1 and V is TRBV30; D is ambiguous. Trimming pared 0 bases from V and 4 bases from J, leaving 1 base between. This CDR3 spans 11 amino acids. Per germline, CDR1 GTSNPN and CDR2 SVGIG (reference sequence). As DNA, the CDR3 is TGTGCCTGGAGTGTTTACAATGAGCAGTTCTTC. The encoded protein is CAWSVYNEQFF.

This clone has a single count. This rearrangement joins TRBV29-1 to TRBJ2-3; perhaps TRBD2 as D (7 bases). Germline CDR1 is SQVTM and CDR2 is ANQGSEA. CDR3 size: 12 residues. CDR3 sequence: CSLGGPTDTQYF. DNA of the CDR3: TGCAGTTTGGGGGGGCCAACAGATACGCAGTATTTT.

The chain uses TRBV30 and TRBJ2-1, with a possible D match to TRBD1 (5 bases). The germline CDR1 and CDR2 sequences are GTSNPN and SVGIG (reference sequence). V was cut by 2 bases and J by 9 bases, with 8 bases left in between. The CDR3 contains 11 residues. CDR3 residues: CAWSRGLEQFF. In DNA form, the CDR3 reads TGTGCCTGGAGTAGGGGTCTTGAGCAGTTCTTC.